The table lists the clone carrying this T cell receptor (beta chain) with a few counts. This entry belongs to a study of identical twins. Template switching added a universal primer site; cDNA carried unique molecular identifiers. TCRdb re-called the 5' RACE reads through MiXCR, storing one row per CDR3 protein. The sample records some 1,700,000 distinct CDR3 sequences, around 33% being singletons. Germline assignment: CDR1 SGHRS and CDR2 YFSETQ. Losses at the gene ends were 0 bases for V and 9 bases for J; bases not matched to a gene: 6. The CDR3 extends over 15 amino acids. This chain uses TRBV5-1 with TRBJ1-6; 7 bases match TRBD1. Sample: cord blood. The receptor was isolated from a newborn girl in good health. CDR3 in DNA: TGCGCCAGCAGCTTGGTGCGACAGGGACGTTCACCCCTCCACTTT. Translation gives CASSLVRQGRSPLHF.